The 10 T cell receptor beta chains below all came from one sample that was sequenced in a study of T cell responses to AZD1222 COVID-19 vaccine. The data were produced by immunoSEQ multiplex PCR, yet TCRdb's version contains in-frame clones alone and is incomplete. The sample lists around 100,000 clones, around 90% seen once, with less than 2.5% in the top ten. The starting material was peripheral blood, obtained 28 days after the second AZD1222 dose. These receptors came from an adult who received the AZD1222 COVID-19 vaccine.

The CDR3 DNA reads as TGCGCCAGCAGCTTGGATGGCAGGAACACTGAAGCTTTCTTT. Amino acids: CASSLDGRNTEAFF. The V call is TRBV5-1, the J call TRBJ1-1; D call uncertain. This CDR3 is 14 amino acids long. Looked up from germline, CDR1 is SGHRS and CDR2 is YFSETQ. The V end lost 0 bases, the J end lost 1 base, and 7 bases lay between the germline ends.

This rearrangement joins TRBV6-2 or TRBV6-3 to TRBJ1-2; a weak D match, TRBD1 (5 bases). CDR1 and CDR2 from the germline V gene are MNHEY and SVGEGT. The CDR3 extends over 16 amino acids. Trimming pared 2 bases from V and 4 bases from J, leaving 17 bases between. CDR3 loop: CASSYLLRQLPYGYTF. As DNA, the CDR3 is TGTGCCAGCAGTTACCTCCTCAGACAGCTGCCCTATGGCTACACCTTC.

The chain combines TRBV3-1 (or the pseudogene TRBV3-2) with TRBJ2-1; D is ambiguous. The ends were cut back, 3 bases at V and 8 bases at J, with 5 bases in the middle. Germline lookup yields CDR1 LGHDT and CDR2 YNNKEL (reference sequence). The CDR3 is 11 residues long. Here the CDR3 reads CASSQSDEQFF. DNA of the CDR3: TGTGCCAGCAGCCAGTCAGATGAGCAGTTCTTC.

The chain is built from TRBV28 and TRBJ1-2; D gene ambiguous. This CDR3 comprises 15 residues. V was trimmed by 6 bases and J by 3 bases, leaving 17 bases between them. From germline, CDR1 is MDHEN and CDR2 SYDVKM. CDR3 nucleotide sequence: TGTGCCAGCAGATTGGGCGGGCAGTCCTACTATGGCTACACCTTC. This codes for CASRLGGQSYYGYTF.

J is TRBJ2-5 and V is TRBV5-1; D gene uncertain. Germline V gene data show CDR1 as SGHRS and CDR2 as YFSETQ. Deletions cut 0 bases from V and 3 bases from J, with 6 bases between. The CDR3 totals 13 residues. Here the CDR3 DNA reads TGCGCCAGCAGCTTGGGTTTAGAAGAGACCCAGTACTTC. This codes for CASSLGLEETQYF.

This rearrangement joins TRBV6-5 to TRBJ1-2, with 11 bases lining up with TRBD1. V gave up 7 bases and J gave up 4 bases; unmatched junction bases: 8. The CDR3 totals 15 residues. The germline CDR1 and CDR2 sequences are MNHEY and SVGAGI. The CDR3 sequence: CASTLGGTGGYGYTF. Written as DNA, the CDR3 is TGTGCCAGCACCCTAGGAGGGACAGGGGGCTATGGCTACACCTTC.

The chain links TRBV7-2 to TRBJ2-2; unclear D gene. V lost 3 bases and J 1 base, leaving 12 bases between the germline ends. The CDR3 runs 16 residues. From germline, CDR1 is SGHTA and CDR2 FQGNSA. In DNA form, the CDR3 reads TGTGCCAGCAGCTTCACAAATCTTCAGAACACCGGGGAGCTGTTTTTT. Translating gives CASSFTNLQNTGELFF.

The rearrangement joins TRBV28 to TRBJ2-4, with TRBD2 matching over 7 bases. V lost 6 bases and J lost 1; bases outside the gene matches: 3. The CDR3 is 14 residues long. Germline V gene lookup returns CDR1 MDHEN and CDR2 SYDVKM. The CDR3 region has the DNA TGTGCCAGCAGCGGGGGGAGGGCCAAAAACATTCAGTACTTC. Translation gives CASSGGRAKNIQYF.

This clone is a singleton in its sample. The genes are TRBV27 and TRBJ2-5, with TRBD2 matching 10 bases. J lost 5 bases, V lost 5 bases, and 2 bases had no gene match. This CDR3 contains 13 residues. The V gene's germline CDR1 is MNHEY and CDR2 SMNVEV (reference sequence). CDR3 loop: CASSKAGGETQYF. CDR3 in DNA: TGTGCCAGCAGTAAAGCGGGAGGGGAGACCCAGTACTTC.

The V call is TRBV11-3, the J call TRBJ2-1, with 11 bases aligning to TRBD1. V lost 5 bases to trimming and J lost 8 bases; unmatched junction nucleotides: 5. The CDR3 spans 14 residues. Germline V gene sequence: CDR1 SGHNT, CDR2 YENEEA. The CDR3 region is CASSHGQGAHEQFF. In DNA, the CDR3 is TGTGCCAGCAGCCACGGACAGGGGGCTCATGAGCAGTTCTTC.